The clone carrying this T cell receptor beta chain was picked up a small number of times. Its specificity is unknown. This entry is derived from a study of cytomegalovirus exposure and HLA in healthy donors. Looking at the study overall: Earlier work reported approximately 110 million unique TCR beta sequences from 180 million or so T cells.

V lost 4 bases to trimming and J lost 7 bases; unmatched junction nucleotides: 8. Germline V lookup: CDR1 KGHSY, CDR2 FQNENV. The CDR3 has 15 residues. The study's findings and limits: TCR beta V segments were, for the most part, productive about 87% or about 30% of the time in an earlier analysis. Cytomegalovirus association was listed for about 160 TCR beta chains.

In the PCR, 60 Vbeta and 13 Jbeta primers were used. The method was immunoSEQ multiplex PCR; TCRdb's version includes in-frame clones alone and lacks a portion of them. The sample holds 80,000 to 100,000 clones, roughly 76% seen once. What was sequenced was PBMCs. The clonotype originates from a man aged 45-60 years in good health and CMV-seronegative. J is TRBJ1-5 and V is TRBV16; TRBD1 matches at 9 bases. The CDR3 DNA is TGTGCCAGCAGCCCCTCGACAGGGGGGGAACAGCCCCAGCATTTT. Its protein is CASSPSTGGEQPQHF.